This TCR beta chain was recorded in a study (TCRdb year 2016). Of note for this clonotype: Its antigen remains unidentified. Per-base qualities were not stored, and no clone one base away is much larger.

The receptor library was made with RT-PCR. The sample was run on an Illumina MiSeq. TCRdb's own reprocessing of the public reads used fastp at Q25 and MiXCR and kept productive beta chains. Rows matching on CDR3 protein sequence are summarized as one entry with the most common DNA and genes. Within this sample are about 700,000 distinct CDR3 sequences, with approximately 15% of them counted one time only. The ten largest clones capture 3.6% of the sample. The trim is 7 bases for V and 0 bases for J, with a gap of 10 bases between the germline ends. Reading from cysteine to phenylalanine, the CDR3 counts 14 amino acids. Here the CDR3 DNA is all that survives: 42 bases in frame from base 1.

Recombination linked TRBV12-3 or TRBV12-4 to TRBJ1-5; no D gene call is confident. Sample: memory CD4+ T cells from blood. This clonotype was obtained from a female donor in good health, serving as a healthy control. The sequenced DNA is TGTGCCAGCATGAGAGGGTATAGCAATCAGCCCCAGCATTTT. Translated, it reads CASMRGYSNQPQHF.